This T cell receptor (beta chain) was identified in a study of T cell responses to AZD1222 COVID-19 vaccine. This table comes from immunoSEQ multiplex PCR, and its TCRdb copy is limited to in-frame clones, with some not included. Among roughly 110,000 clones listed, about 90% were seen once. The study, taken as a whole, reports: Nearly half of the spike-specific TCRs reportedly recognize variant regions that carry no mutations.

The CDR3 loop spans 14 amino acids. Looked up from germline, CDR1 is SGHTA and CDR2 is FQGNSA. The V end lost 3 bases, the J end lost 9 bases, and 17 bases lay between the germline ends. Regarding this clone: What it binds is not known.

The rearrangement uses TRBV7-2 and TRBJ1-2; maybe TRBD1 (5 bases). Sequenced material: peripheral blood, taken on day 0 of AZD1222 vaccination. This sequence was found in an adult in good health. DNA of the CDR3: TGTGCCAGCAGCTTGGGAAGGGGAGGTGAGAGCTACACCTTC. It specifies CASSLGRGGESYTF.